The source of this T cell receptor beta chain is a study of early stage breast cancer tumors. About the research overall: Most invasive tumors, about 80% of the 16, were ER+/PR+/HER2-.

Study outcomes and limitations: Blood repertoires resembled normal breast more than tumor. Most shared enriched TCRB sequences were commonly generated ones.

This clone was picked up a small number of times. Its target is not known. Germline V gives CDR1 SGHTA, CDR2 FQGNSA. Trimming left V 2 bases short and J 9 bases short, with 8 bases between. The CDR3 sequence is 12 residues long. Data came from immunoSEQ multiplex PCR; TCRdb stores just in-frame clones and leaves some out. The sample holds 45,000 to 60,000 clones; about 83% are singletons and the top ten take 1.1% to 1.5%. The J gene is TRBJ1-5, the V gene TRBV7-2; maybe TRBD1 (5 bases). The specimen sequenced was blood. The sequence was obtained from a person between 45 and 65 years old with breast cancer. This CDR3 reads CASSLRQGPQHF. CDR3 nucleotide sequence: TGTGCCAGCAGCTTACGGCAGGGGCCCCAGCATTTT.